This note documents a single T cell receptor (beta chain) sequence. This clonotype appeared many times. The specificity of this receptor is unknown. Within one base of it there is no much larger clone, and no base qualities were kept. The data originate from a study of CD8 T cells in ankylosing spondylitis (dated by TCRdb to 2016 to 2017). Notes on the research overall: To find TCR variants linked to disease, the study profiled T cell receptor beta repertoires in ankylosing spondylitis patients and healthy donors. Peripheral blood was sampled, and synovial fluid was additionally collected from ankylosing spondylitis patients. The full study cohort was made up of 25 ankylosing spondylitis patients and more than 90 healthy donors.

The study at large found these results: Significant enrichment of the disease-linked clones was reported in matched synovial fluid samples from ankylosing spondylitis patients. The disease-linked clones had a CD8+ phenotype and were found at relatively low frequencies in peripheral blood. A TCR beta motif made up of several highly homologous amino acid variants appeared to be characteristic of blood from ankylosing spondylitis patients. Some of the motif variants had been reported before in the synovial fluid and blood of reactive arthritis patients, a finding that suggests common disease-initiation mechanisms.

The listed sequencing device is Illumina HiSeq 2500. TCR beta libraries were prepared by quantitative 5'-RACE with molecular barcodes. The paper's processing steps were these. Disease-linked TCR variants were identified with a new computational method built on a probabilistic model of VDJ rearrangement. TCRdb cleaned the public reads at Q25 with fastp, built clones with MiXCR and kept in-frame beta chains. Every CDR3 protein is listed once, alongside the most common genes and DNA of its rows. TCRdb, not the authors, supplied the V and J calls. The table for this sample lists 40,000 to 50,000 distinct CDR3 sequences; 3.5% to 4% of them were counted only once. The top ten clonotypes cover around 3.6% of the sample. V loses 3 bases at its end and J loses 3 bases; junction bases beyond the gene matches: 5. In the germline V gene, CDR1 corresponds to SGDLS and CDR2 to YYNGEE. Including the terminal cysteine and phenylalanine, the CDR3 comprises 15 residues. Only the CDR3 part of the read is kept: 45 bases, read in frame from the first base.

The TCR originated in a female donor with ankylosing spondylitis or in good health (not recorded which). The sequence joins TRBV9 to TRBJ1-3, and 8 bases in between align with TRBD1. Sequenced: blood, either unsorted or a sorted T cell fraction (not recorded which). The DNA reads TGTGCCAGCAGCGAATCGGGACAGGTTGGAAACACCATATATTTT. Translation gives CASSESGQVGNTIYF.